A selection of T cell receptor beta chains follows, all from one sample in a study of blood T cell repertoires in COVID-19. The method was immunoSEQ multiplex PCR; TCRdb's version includes in-frame clones alone and lacks a portion of them. The top ten clones hold less than 1.5% of a sample with approximately 200,000 clones, 75% to 90% of them seen once. Sequencing was done on a sample of PBMCs or T cells enriched from blood (not recorded which). All receptors derive from a man under 40 who had recovered from COVID-19. CDR3s include the opening cysteine and the closing phenylalanine or tryptophan. D genes are given only for firm matches. Expanded clones get a size class; other rows say once, few or many, or leave the size out.

v_gene: TRBV30
j_gene: TRBJ1-2
abundance: NA
d_gene: NA
CDR3nt: TGTGCCTGGAGTGCGGGGAATGGCTACACCTTC
CDR3aa: CAWSAGNGYTF

v_gene: TRBV10-3
j_gene: TRBJ2-3
abundance: NA
d_gene: TRBD2
CDR3nt: TGTGCCATCAGTATCGATAGCGGGGGGGCCACAGATACGCAGTATTTT
CDR3aa: CAISIDSGGATDTQYF

v_gene: TRBV5-1
j_gene: TRBJ2-5
abundance: NA
d_gene: NA
CDR3nt: TGCGCCAGCAGCTTGGGACAGTACCAAGAGACCCAGTACTTC
CDR3aa: CASSLGQYQETQYF

v_gene: TRBV15
j_gene: TRBJ1-1
abundance: NA
d_gene: NA
CDR3nt: TGTGCCACCAGCAGAGATCCAGCGACAGTTCTGAGTTCTCGGACTGAAGCTTTCTTT
CDR3aa: CATSRDPATVLSSRTEAFF

v_gene: TRBV19
j_gene: TRBJ2-7
abundance: NA
d_gene: NA
CDR3nt: TGTGCCAGTAGTCTAACTAGGAGTTACGAGCAGTACTTC
CDR3aa: CASSLTRSYEQYF

v_gene: TRBV30
j_gene: TRBJ2-7
abundance: NA
d_gene: TRBD2
CDR3nt: TGTGCCTGGAGTGTGGGGGGGTACGAGCAGTACTTC
CDR3aa: CAWSVGGYEQYF

v_gene: TRBV7-6
j_gene: TRBJ1-5
abundance: NA
d_gene: TRBD1
CDR3nt: TGTGCCAGCAGCTTGATGGGACAGGAATCCAATCAGCCCCAGCATTTT
CDR3aa: CASSLMGQESNQPQHF

v_gene: TRBV29-1
j_gene: TRBJ1-1
abundance: NA
d_gene: TRBD1
CDR3nt: TGCAGCGCACAGGGGGCGGCTGAAGCTTTCTTT
CDR3aa: CSAQGAAEAFF

v_gene: TRBV6-1
j_gene: TRBJ1-1
abundance: NA
d_gene: NA
CDR3nt: TGTGCCAGCAGTGATCCGGGAAAACTCACTGAAGCTTTCTTT
CDR3aa: CASSDPGKLTEAFF

v_gene: TRBV2
j_gene: TRBJ2-2
abundance: NA
d_gene: NA
CDR3nt: TGTGCCAGCAGTGAGTCTCCCAGGGCCACCGGGGAGCTGTTTTTT
CDR3aa: CASSESPRATGELFF

v_gene: TRBV3-1/TRBV3-2
j_gene: TRBJ2-3
abundance: NA
d_gene: NA
CDR3nt: TGTGCCAGCAGCCACCCTAAGACACCGGGAAGCACAGATACGCAGTATTTT
CDR3aa: CASSHPKTPGSTDTQYF

v_gene: TRBV9
j_gene: TRBJ2-5
abundance: NA
d_gene: NA
CDR3nt: TGTGCCAGCAGCCCGGGACTGGAAGAGACCCAGTACTTC
CDR3aa: CASSPGLEETQYF

v_gene: TRBV30
j_gene: TRBJ1-5
abundance: NA
d_gene: TRBD1
CDR3nt: TGTGCCTGGGGACAGGACAATCAGCCCCAGCATTTT
CDR3aa: CAWGQDNQPQHF

v_gene: TRBV14
j_gene: TRBJ2-2
abundance: NA
d_gene: TRBD2
CDR3nt: TGTGCCAGCAGGCTAGCGGGAGTCGGGGAGCTGTTTTTT
CDR3aa: CASRLAGVGELFF

v_gene: TRBV28
j_gene: TRBJ1-1
abundance: many
d_gene: NA
CDR3nt: TGTGCCAGCAGTTTCCTAACGGGGGAATTGAACACTGAAGCTTTCTTT
CDR3aa: CASSFLTGELNTEAFF

v_gene: TRBV27
j_gene: TRBJ2-1
abundance: NA
d_gene: TRBD2
CDR3nt: TGTGCCAGCAGACACGAGGGACTAGCGATGAATGAGCAGTTCTTC
CDR3aa: CASRHEGLAMNEQFF

v_gene: TRBV28
j_gene: TRBJ1-2
abundance: NA
d_gene: NA
CDR3nt: TGTGCCAGCACCTTAGTGAGGAACTATGGCTACACCTTC
CDR3aa: CASTLVRNYGYTF

v_gene: TRBV5-1
j_gene: TRBJ2-7
abundance: few
d_gene: TRBD2
CDR3nt: TGCGCCAGCAGCTTGGCCGGGGACTACTACGAGCAGTACTTC
CDR3aa: CASSLAGDYYEQYF

v_gene: TRBV6-5
j_gene: TRBJ1-1
abundance: NA
d_gene: TRBD1
CDR3nt: TGTGCCAGCCTTCAGACAGGGTACACTGAAGCTTTCTTT
CDR3aa: CASLQTGYTEAFF

v_gene: TRBV6-5
j_gene: TRBJ1-4
abundance: NA
d_gene: NA
CDR3nt: TGTGCCAGCAAGGGGGAAAAACTGTTTTTT
CDR3aa: CASKGEKLFF

v_gene: TRBV18
j_gene: TRBJ1-4
abundance: NA
d_gene: NA
CDR3nt: TGTGCCAGCTCACCACAGGAACGGGGTTATGAAAAACTGTTTTTT
CDR3aa: CASSPQERGYEKLFF

v_gene: TRBV29-1
j_gene: TRBJ1-1
abundance: NA
d_gene: NA
CDR3nt: TGCAGCGTTGAGTCGGTGAACACTGAAGCTTTCTTT
CDR3aa: CSVESVNTEAFF

v_gene: TRBV5-8
j_gene: TRBJ1-2
abundance: NA
d_gene: TRBD1
CDR3nt: TGTGCCAGCAGCTTGGAGGGGGCTGGGAACTATGGCTACACCTTC
CDR3aa: CASSLEGAGNYGYTF

v_gene: TRBV11-2
j_gene: TRBJ2-1
abundance: NA
d_gene: NA
CDR3nt: TGTGCCAGCAGCACAATCCTAGGAAACTCCTACAATGAGCAGTTCTTC
CDR3aa: CASSTILGNSYNEQFF

v_gene: TRBV19
j_gene: TRBJ2-1
abundance: once
d_gene: NA
CDR3nt: TGTGCCAGTAGTCCAACAGGGATCAATGAGCAGTTCTTC
CDR3aa: CASSPTGINEQFF

v_gene: TRBV7-8
j_gene: TRBJ2-7
abundance: NA
d_gene: TRBD1
CDR3nt: TGTGCCAGCAGCAAGGTTGGGAAAGGGACAGGTGAATACGAGCAGTACTTC
CDR3aa: CASSKVGKGTGEYEQYF

v_gene: TRBV2
j_gene: TRBJ2-7
abundance: NA
d_gene: TRBD1
CDR3nt: TGTGCCAGCAAACAGGGGGGCCCCTCCTACGAGCAGTACTTC
CDR3aa: CASKQGGPSYEQYF

v_gene: TRBV6-5
j_gene: TRBJ2-7
abundance: NA
d_gene: TRBD1
CDR3nt: TGTGCCAGCGCAACAGGGGGCTCCTACGAGCAGTACTTC
CDR3aa: CASATGGSYEQYF

v_gene: TRBV3-1/TRBV3-2
j_gene: TRBJ2-5
abundance: NA
d_gene: NA
CDR3nt: TGTGCCAGCAGCCAAGTGCAGGAGACCCAGTACTTC
CDR3aa: CASSQVQETQYF

v_gene: TRBV13
j_gene: TRBJ2-3
abundance: NA
d_gene: TRBD1
CDR3nt: TGTGCCAGCAGCCCGCGACAGGGGGCAGATACGCAGTATTTT
CDR3aa: CASSPRQGADTQYF

v_gene: TRBV9
j_gene: TRBJ1-2
abundance: NA
d_gene: TRBD1
CDR3nt: TGTGCCAGCAGCGGGACAGGGGAAGGTGGGGGCTATGGCTACACCTTC
CDR3aa: CASSGTGEGGGYGYTF

v_gene: TRBV6-5
j_gene: TRBJ2-7
abundance: NA
d_gene: TRBD1
CDR3nt: TGTGCCAGCAGTTACGCGGGACAGGGCTACGAGCAGTACTTC
CDR3aa: CASSYAGQGYEQYF

v_gene: TRBV7-9
j_gene: TRBJ1-4
abundance: NA
d_gene: NA
CDR3nt: TGTGCCAGCAGCTTACACTACAGGGCGACTAATGAAAAACTGTTTTTT
CDR3aa: CASSLHYRATNEKLFF

v_gene: TRBV4-1
j_gene: TRBJ2-5
abundance: NA
d_gene: TRBD1
CDR3nt: TGCGCCAGCAGCCGCCCAGGGGGTCCAGAGACCCAGTACTTC
CDR3aa: CASSRPGGPETQYF

v_gene: TRBV6-5
j_gene: TRBJ1-4
abundance: NA
d_gene: TRBD1
CDR3nt: TGTGCCAGCAGTCGGACAGGGGGACTCGAAAAACTGTTTTTT
CDR3aa: CASSRTGGLEKLFF

v_gene: TRBV19
j_gene: TRBJ1-2
abundance: NA
d_gene: NA
CDR3nt: TGTGCCAGTGGGGGGGACTATGGCTACACCTTC
CDR3aa: CASGGDYGYTF

v_gene: TRBV19
j_gene: TRBJ1-1
abundance: once
d_gene: NA
CDR3nt: TGTGCCAGCCTTTGGAACACTGAAGCTTTCTTT
CDR3aa: CASLWNTEAFF

v_gene: TRBV6-1
j_gene: TRBJ2-1
abundance: NA
d_gene: NA
CDR3nt: TGTGCCAGCAGTGAAGCGCTGGGACTCCATGTAAATGAGCAGTTCTTC
CDR3aa: CASSEALGLHVNEQFF

v_gene: TRBV5-4
j_gene: TRBJ2-2
abundance: NA
d_gene: TRBD2
CDR3nt: TGTGCCAGCAGCCCTCCCGGGACTAGCGGTCCCCGTAACACCGGGGAGCTGTTTTTT
CDR3aa: CASSPPGTSGPRNTGELFF

v_gene: TRBV19
j_gene: TRBJ2-2
abundance: once
d_gene: TRBD1
CDR3nt: TGTGCCAGTAGCCCTGACAGGGCGCTCTTCACCGGGGAGCTGTTTTTT
CDR3aa: CASSPDRALFTGELFF

v_gene: TRBV6-5
j_gene: TRBJ2-4
abundance: NA
d_gene: TRBD1
CDR3nt: TGTGCCAGCAGACAGGGGCTAGCCAAAAACATTCAGTACTTC
CDR3aa: CASRQGLAKNIQYF

v_gene: TRBV29-1
j_gene: TRBJ2-1
abundance: once
d_gene: TRBD1
CDR3nt: TGCAGCGTTTCCGGGACAGTCTACTACAATGAGCAGTTCTTC
CDR3aa: CSVSGTVYYNEQFF

v_gene: TRBV6-5
j_gene: TRBJ2-5
abundance: once
d_gene: TRBD2
CDR3nt: TGTGCCAGCAGTTACGGGACTAGCGGAATCAAAGAGACCCAGTACTTC
CDR3aa: CASSYGTSGIKETQYF

v_gene: TRBV5-4
j_gene: TRBJ2-5
abundance: NA
d_gene: TRBD2
CDR3nt: TGTGCCAGCAGCTTGTCGGTAGCGGGGGGTACCCAGTACTTC
CDR3aa: CASSLSVAGGTQYF

v_gene: TRBV11-2
j_gene: TRBJ1-2
abundance: NA
d_gene: NA
CDR3nt: TGTGCCAGCAGCTTATCAGGGGCTGGGTATGGCTACACCTTC
CDR3aa: CASSLSGAGYGYTF

v_gene: TRBV7-6
j_gene: TRBJ2-2
abundance: NA
d_gene: TRBD2
CDR3nt: TGTGCCAGCAGCTCTCTAGCGGGGCCAGTCACCGGGGAGCTGTTTTTT
CDR3aa: CASSSLAGPVTGELFF

v_gene: TRBV29-1
j_gene: TRBJ1-1
abundance: NA
d_gene: NA
CDR3nt: TGCAGCGTTGTTGGAGGGCGGACTGAAGCTTTCTTT
CDR3aa: CSVVGGRTEAFF

v_gene: TRBV6-2/TRBV6-3
j_gene: TRBJ2-1
abundance: NA
d_gene: NA
CDR3nt: TGTGCCAGCAGTTACTCCTTATACAATGAGCAGTTCTTC
CDR3aa: CASSYSLYNEQFF

v_gene: TRBV7-2
j_gene: TRBJ1-4
abundance: NA
d_gene: NA
CDR3nt: TGTGCCAGCAGTCCCCGGGGGGCAACTAATGAAAAACTGTTTTTT
CDR3aa: CASSPRGATNEKLFF

v_gene: TRBV6-5
j_gene: TRBJ1-6
abundance: NA
d_gene: TRBD1
CDR3nt: TGTGCCAGCAAGCCAGACAGGGGAAATTCACCCCTCCACTTT
CDR3aa: CASKPDRGNSPLHF

v_gene: TRBV19
j_gene: TRBJ1-6
abundance: NA
d_gene: TRBD1
CDR3nt: TGTGCCAGTAGTAAGACAGGGGGCTCACCCCTCCACTTT
CDR3aa: CASSKTGGSPLHF